The following is a T cell receptor (beta chain) sequence with its context. This sample stems from a study of blood T cell repertoires in COVID-19. At the level of the study: Spain, Italy and the United States supplied samples that represented acute and convalescent COVID-19. PBMCs, B-cell-depleted T cells, or T cells were the source of the cDNA or gDNA that made up the material.

Original processing methods: From reference gene primer amplification, estimates of nucleated cell counts were derived. The method was immunoSEQ multiplex PCR; TCRdb's version includes in-frame clones alone and lacks a portion of them. Clonal size and the V and J genes are those of that table, whereas D and trimming came from the DNA. Of about 220,000 clones in the sample, around 86% were seen once. This sequence was found in a human donor in a cohort sampled during active COVID-19. The specimen sequenced was peripheral blood.

CDR3 sequence: CASSLGTGIGYEQYF. Written as DNA, the CDR3 is TGTGCCAGCAGCTTAGGGACAGGGATCGGCTACGAGCAGTACTTC. The chain is built from TRBV7-3 and TRBJ2-7, with 9 bases that match TRBD1. CDR3 length equals 15 residues. Germline V gene data show CDR1 as SGHTA and CDR2 as FQGTGA. J was trimmed by 3 bases and V by 2 bases; bases with no gene match: 5.